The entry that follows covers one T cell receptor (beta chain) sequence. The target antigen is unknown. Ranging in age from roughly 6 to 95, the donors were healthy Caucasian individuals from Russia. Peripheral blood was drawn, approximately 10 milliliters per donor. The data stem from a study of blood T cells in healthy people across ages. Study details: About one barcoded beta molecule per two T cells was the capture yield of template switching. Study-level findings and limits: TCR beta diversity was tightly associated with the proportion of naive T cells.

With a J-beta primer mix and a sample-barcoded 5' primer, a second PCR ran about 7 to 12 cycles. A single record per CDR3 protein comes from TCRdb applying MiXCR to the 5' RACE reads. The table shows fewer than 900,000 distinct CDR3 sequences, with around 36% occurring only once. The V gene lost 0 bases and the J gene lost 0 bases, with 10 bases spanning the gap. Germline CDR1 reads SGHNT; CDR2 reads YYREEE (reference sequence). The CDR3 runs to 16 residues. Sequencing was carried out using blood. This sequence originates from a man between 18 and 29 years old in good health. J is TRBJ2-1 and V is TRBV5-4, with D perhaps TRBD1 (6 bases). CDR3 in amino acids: CASSLDRASSYNEQFF. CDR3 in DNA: TGTGCCAGCAGCTTGGACAGGGCCAGCTCCTACAATGAGCAGTTCTTC.